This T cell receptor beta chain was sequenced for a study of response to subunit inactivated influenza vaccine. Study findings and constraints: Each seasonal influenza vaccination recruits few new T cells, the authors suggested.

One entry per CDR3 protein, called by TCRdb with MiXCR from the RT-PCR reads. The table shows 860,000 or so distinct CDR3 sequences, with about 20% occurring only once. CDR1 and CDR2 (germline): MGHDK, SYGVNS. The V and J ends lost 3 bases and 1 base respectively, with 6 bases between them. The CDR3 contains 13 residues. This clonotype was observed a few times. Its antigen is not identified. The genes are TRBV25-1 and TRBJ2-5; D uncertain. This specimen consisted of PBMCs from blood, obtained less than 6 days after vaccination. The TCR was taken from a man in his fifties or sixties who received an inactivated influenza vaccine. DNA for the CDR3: TGTGCCAGCAGTGACGGCAGCCAAGAGACCCAGTACTTC. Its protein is CASSDGSQETQYF.